A single sample gave rise to the 3 T cell receptor beta chains below, sequenced in a study of type 1 regulatory T cells. Study conclusions and caveats: Type 1 regulatory T cells had a more restricted TCR repertoire than non-type 1 regulatory T cells.

Their recognized antigens are unknown. TCRdb ran MiXCR on the reads and lists one entry per CDR3 protein. This repertoire shows about 69,000 distinct CDR3 sequences, less than 25% found once; its top ten account for around 8.1%. Sequencing was done on a sample of cultured type 1 regulatory T (Tr1) cells, either the whole culture or a sorted fraction (not recorded which). The receptor source for this set is a human donor in good health.

The genes are TRBV5-1 and TRBJ2-7, with 9 bases aligning to TRBD2. The germline CDR1 and CDR2 sequences are SGHRS and YFSETQ. The CDR3 length is 15 residues. V dropped 0 bases and J dropped 5; count of bases not matched to a gene: 6. In nucleotides, the CDR3 is TGCGCCAGCAGCTTGGCAGGGACTAGCAGTAACGAGCAGTACTTC. This translates into CASSLAGTSSNEQYF.

This clonotype showed up many times. The V call is TRBV6-5, the J call TRBJ2-3; 9 bases agree with TRBD2. The ends lost 6 bases at V and 0 bases at J; junction bases unmatched: 4. The germline CDR1 and CDR2 sequences are MNHEY and SVGAGI. The CDR3 is 15 amino acids. CDR3 DNA: TGTGCCAGCAGAATGACTAGCGGAAGCACAGATACGCAGTATTTT. This codes for CASRMTSGSTDTQYF.

This clonotype came up many times. V and J are TRBV5-1 and TRBJ2-3; 10 bases agree with TRBD1. Germline CDR1 is SGHRS and CDR2 is YFSETQ. The V segment lost 2 bases and the J segment 4 bases; nucleotides outside the gene matches: 1. The CDR3 has 14 amino acids. CDR3 nucleotides: TGCGCCAGCAGCTTTGGACAGGGGGCAGATACGCAGTATTTT. Translating it yields CASSFGQGADTQYF.